This is a list of T cell receptor beta chains from one sample in a study of blood T cell repertoires in COVID-19. Clones were sequenced by immunoSEQ multiplex PCR, and TCRdb holds only the in-frame ones, with some missing. The sample lists fewer than 250,000 clones, 92% occurring once. The sample taken for sequencing was peripheral blood. Source of these receptors: a man aged 60 to 75 with COVID-19, enrolled during active disease. Each CDR3 is given with its conserved first and last residue. The D gene is left open where the match is weak. Not all rows give a size; the values are once, few, many and, for expanded clones, a class.

clone_size	v_call	j_call	d_call	cdr3_nt	cdr3_aa
NA	TRBV18	TRBJ2-7	NA	TGTGCCAGCTCACTAAGAGAAAGAAGTAGCGACGAGCAGTACTTC	CASSLRERSSDEQYF
once	TRBV5-6	TRBJ2-1	TRBD2	TGTGCCAGCAGCTTGCGACTAGCGGGTGTCAATGAGCAGTTCTTC	CASSLRLAGVNEQFF
NA	TRBV7-8	TRBJ2-1	NA	TGTGCCAGCAGCACAATCTATGAGCAGTTCTTC	CASSTIYEQFF
NA	TRBV5-1	TRBJ2-7	TRBD2	TGCGCCAGCAGCTTGGGGTTGCGGGAGGGCCGTTACGAGCAGTACTTC	CASSLGLREGRYEQYF
NA	TRBV5-6	TRBJ1-1	NA	TGTGCCAGCACCAGAGGGGGGGCCGACACTGAAGCTTTCTTT	CASTRGGADTEAFF
NA	TRBV18	TRBJ1-2	NA	TGTGCCAGCTCAGGTGTTTCGGGAGACAACTATGGCTACACCTTC	CASSGVSGDNYGYTF
once	TRBV7-2	TRBJ2-7	TRBD2	TGTGCCAGCAGCTTAGTGTGGGAGGGCCGTAACGAGCAGTACTTC	CASSLVWEGRNEQYF
NA	TRBV5-1	TRBJ2-1	TRBD1	TGCGCCAGCAGCGGACAGGGGGCGAGCTCCTACAATGAGCAGTTCTTC	CASSGQGASSYNEQFF
NA	TRBV15	TRBJ2-1	NA	TGTGCCACCAGCAGAGTGACACCAACCCAGAGCTCCTACAATGAGCAGTTCTTC	CATSRVTPTQSSYNEQFF
NA	TRBV21-1	TRBJ2-1	NA	TGTGCCAGCAGCAAAGCTGACAGCGGGGGGACCCCCTACAATGAGCAGTTCTTC	CASSKADSGGTPYNEQFF
NA	TRBV19	TRBJ1-4	NA	TGTGCCAGTAGCGTCTTTGGGGCCGGGACATTACAAAATGAAAAACTGTTTTTT	CASSVFGAGTLQNEKLFF
many	TRBV20-1	TRBJ1-6	TRBD1	TGCAGTGCTAGGACAGGGGGGCCCCTCCACTTT	CSARTGGPLHF
NA	TRBV6-1	TRBJ1-1	NA	TGTGCCAGCAGTGAGGTACAGGTCAAGAACACTGAAGCTTTCTTT	CASSEVQVKNTEAFF
NA	TRBV19	TRBJ2-3	NA	TGTGCCAGTAGTGGGCAGGGGACGGATACGCAGTATTTT	CASSGQGTDTQYF
NA	TRBV24-1	TRBJ2-3	NA	TGTGCCACCAGTGTGGGGGCGCTAGATACGCAGTATTTT	CATSVGALDTQYF
NA	TRBV30	TRBJ2-5	NA	TGTGCCTGGAGTGAACAGGCTCAAGAGACCCAGTACTTC	CAWSEQAQETQYF
NA	TRBV28	TRBJ1-2	NA	TGTGCCAGCAGCCAGGTCCAGGGTAGGGGCGGTGGCTACACCTTC	CASSQVQGRGGGYTF
NA	TRBV15	TRBJ2-2	TRBD1	TGTGCCACCAGCAGATCGGGACAGGGGTACACCGGGGAGCTGTTTTTT	CATSRSGQGYTGELFF
NA	TRBV7-3	TRBJ2-1	TRBD2	TGTGCCAGCAGCTTCCAAGTCGGCGGGGGGAGGTTCTTC	CASSFQVGGGRFF
NA	TRBV5-1	TRBJ2-1	TRBD1	TGCGCCAGCAGCCCCGGACAGGGGGCGTACAATGAGCAGTTCTTC	CASSPGQGAYNEQFF
NA	TRBV3-1/TRBV3-2	TRBJ1-2	TRBD1	TGTGCCAGCAGCCTTCCGGGACAGGGGGCGCGTGGCTACACCTTC	CASSLPGQGARGYTF
NA	TRBV29-1	TRBJ2-3	TRBD2	TGCAGCGTAGCCACTAGCGGGAGGACCTTTCGATCAGATACGCAGTATTTT	CSVATSGRTFRSDTQYF
NA	TRBV24-1	TRBJ2-1	NA	TGTGCCACCAGTGAGGGGGGTGGCCGTACCCAGCAGTTCTTC	CATSEGGGRTQQFF
NA	TRBV6-1	TRBJ2-2	NA	TGTGCCAGCAGTGAACAGTGGTCCGGGGAGCTGTTTTTT	CASSEQWSGELFF
NA	TRBV18	TRBJ1-1	TRBD1	TGTGCCAGCTCACCGGGACAGGTTCCTCTCCCTCGGGCTGAAGCTTTCTTT	CASSPGQVPLPRAEAFF
NA	TRBV2	TRBJ2-7	NA	TGTGCCAGCAGTGCGGGGTACTACGAGCAGTACTTC	CASSAGYYEQYF
NA	TRBV30	TRBJ2-1	TRBD1	TGTGCCTGGGGAGGACAGGGCAGGAATGAGCAGTTCTTC	CAWGGQGRNEQFF
NA	TRBV7-2	TRBJ1-3	NA	TGTGCCAGCAGCTTACCCGGTTCACGCCGCGGGGGAAACACCATATATTTT	CASSLPGSRRGGNTIYF
NA	TRBV5-5	TRBJ2-4	TRBD1	TGTGCCAGCAGCTCGCCCGACAGGGGGAAAAACATTCAGTACTTC	CASSSPDRGKNIQYF